The following is a T cell receptor beta chain sequence with its context. Antigen specificity is unknown. The data originate from a study of cytomegalovirus exposure and HLA in healthy donors. Trimming removed 4 bases from V and 4 bases from J, with 14 bases in between. The length of the CDR3 is 15 residues. Germline loops: CDR1 SGHTS, CDR2 YDEGEE. Healthy people donating bone marrow made up the donors. The PCR was carried out with 60 Vbeta primers and 13 Jbeta primers. Clones were sequenced by immunoSEQ multiplex PCR, and TCRdb holds only the in-frame ones, with some missing. The sample lists around 90,000 clones; 78% were seen once. Study-level findings and limits: Immune exposure was documented only through CMV serostatus. The HLA-A and HLA-B alleles of most subjects were reportedly predicted accurately from TCR beta sequences. Later analysis identified a missense DCLRE1C variant that was linked to TCR beta V- and J-gene trimming.

The chain joins TRBV5-8 to TRBJ1-4; tentatively, D is TRBD1 (5 bases). The receptor's source is a woman aged 40-49 years in good health and CMV-seronegative. What was sequenced was PBMCs. In DNA form, the CDR3 reads TGTGCCAGCAGCCCCGGATGGGGCGATAATGAAAAACTGTTTTTT. As protein: CASSPGWGDNEKLFF.